A selection of T cell receptor beta chains follows, all from one sample in a study of cytomegalovirus exposure and HLA in healthy donors. Produced via immunoSEQ multiplex PCR; TCRdb's table is partial and in-frame only. The top ten hold 1% of the sample, which has under 200,000 clones, just under 80% seen once. Sequenced: PBMCs. These receptors were obtained from a woman between 50 and 59 years old in good health and CMV-seropositive. CDR3s include the opening cysteine and the closing phenylalanine or tryptophan. D genes are given only for firm matches. A clone size is listed for some rows: how often the clone was seen (once, few, many), or a class if it is expanded.

v_gene,d_gene,j_gene,abundance,CDR3nt,CDR3aa
TRBV6-1,TRBD1,TRBJ1-1,once,TGTGCCAGCTTGGGACAGGGAGACACTGAAGCTTTCTTT,CASLGQGDTEAFF
TRBV7-2,TRBD2,TRBJ2-7,.,TGTGCCAGCAGCTTAGGTCCGAGCGGGAGCTCCTACGAGCAGTACTTC,CASSLGPSGSSYEQYF
TRBV9,TRBD1,TRBJ2-2,few,TGTGCCAGCAGCGTAGAGGGACAGGGTCCGAGGGCGCTGTTTTTT,CASSVEGQGPRALFF
TRBV19,TRBD1,TRBJ1-1,.,TGTGCCAGTAGCCCGACAGGGGGAAGACCGAACACTGAAGCTTTCTTT,CASSPTGGRPNTEAFF
TRBV7-6,TRBD1,TRBJ2-2,.,TGTGCCATCGGACAGGGTACCGGGGAGCTGTTTTTT,CAIGQGTGELFF
TRBV6-4,TRBD1,TRBJ2-3,.,TGTGCCAGCAGTGACGGACAGGGGGCAGATACGCAGTATTTT,CASSDGQGADTQYF
TRBV7-9,.,TRBJ1-1,.,TGTGCCAGCAGCTTGCAGGGGAAGAACACTGAAGCTTTCTTT,CASSLQGKNTEAFF
TRBV18,.,TRBJ2-2,.,TGTGCCAGCTCACCAATTTCTCCTCAGGGTCGGAACACCGGGGAGCTGTTTTTT,CASSPISPQGRNTGELFF
TRBV29-1,TRBD1,TRBJ1-4,.,TGCAGCGTTGTTACTACAGGGGGCCCAAATGAAAAACTGTTTTTT,CSVVTTGGPNEKLFF
TRBV4-3,.,TRBJ1-2,.,TGCGCCAGCAGCCAAGATATAGGGCAGGGGCAGGGCTACACCTTC,CASSQDIGQGQGYTF
TRBV4-3,.,TRBJ1-3,.,TGCGCCAGCAGCCAAGATCGGACAGTAGCCATATATTTT,CASSQDRTVAIYF
TRBV4-3,.,TRBJ2-2,.,TGCGCCAGCAGCCGTAGAGTCCCCGGGGAGCTGTTTTTT,CASSRRVPGELFF
TRBV28,.,TRBJ2-7,.,TGTGCCAGCAGTCCCCTCTTTGAGCAGTACTTC,CASSPLFEQYF
TRBV28,.,TRBJ1-2,.,TGTGCCAGCATCCCCGGTCTTTGGGCCAGGCAGCGGGAGGGCTACACCTTC,CASIPGLWARQREGYTF
TRBV5-6,.,TRBJ1-1,.,TGTGCCAGCAGCTTGGTCAGTTTTAACACTGAAGCTTTCTTT,CASSLVSFNTEAFF
TRBV28,.,TRBJ2-7,.,TGTGCCAGCAGTTTGGGGGGGGCTGCCTACGAGCAGTACTTC,CASSLGGAAYEQYF
TRBV11-2,.,TRBJ2-7,once,TGTGCCAGCAGCCCCGAGTGGGCCGTCTACGAGCAGTACTTC,CASSPEWAVYEQYF
TRBV19,.,TRBJ1-5,.,TGTGCCAGTAGTATAGGGCCCTATCAGCCCCAGCATTTT,CASSIGPYQPQHF
TRBV27,.,TRBJ2-7,.,TGTGCCAGCAGTTTTGGGGGGTGGAACGAGCAGTACTTC,CASSFGGWNEQYF
TRBV15,.,TRBJ2-6,.,TGTGCCACCAGCAGAAAGGGGCGAGGGGCCAACGTCCTGACTTTC,CATSRKGRGANVLTF
TRBV5-6,TRBD1,TRBJ1-2,.,TGTGCCAGCACCCTCCGGGACAGGGGGAGCTACACCTTC,CASTLRDRGSYTF
TRBV7-3,.,TRBJ2-1,.,TGTGCCAGCAGCTTAACGGGTGGCGGGGGCGACAAACCCTACAATGAGCAGTTCTTC,CASSLTGGGGDKPYNEQFF
TRBV4-1,.,TRBJ2-3,.,TGCGCCAGCAGCCAAGGTGACTCTACAGATACGCAGTATTTT,CASSQGDSTDTQYF
TRBV7-9,TRBD1,TRBJ2-5,.,TGTGCCAGCAGCTTACAGGGGGACACAGGAGAGACCCAGTACTTC,CASSLQGDTGETQYF
TRBV30,.,TRBJ1-1,.,TGTGCCTGTTCAGCCCCCGGCAGGCTGAACACTGAAGCTTTCTTT,CACSAPGRLNTEAFF
TRBV6-5,.,TRBJ1-5,.,TGTGCCAGCAGTTACTCCCACAGGAGAGATCAGCCCCAGCATTTT,CASSYSHRRDQPQHF
TRBV27,TRBD1,TRBJ1-6,.,TGTGCCAGCAGTTTGCTCGGGACAGGGAGTTCACCCCTCCACTTT,CASSLLGTGSSPLHF
TRBV27,.,TRBJ1-4,once,TGTGCCAGCAGTCCCCGCCGGTATACCGAAAAACTGTTTTTT,CASSPRRYTEKLFF
TRBV29-1,TRBD2,TRBJ2-7,.,TGCAGCGTTGTTGGGTCGGGGGGTTACGAGCAGTACTTC,CSVVGSGGYEQYF
TRBV2,.,TRBJ2-1,.,TGTGCCAGCAACGTCAGGGCCTCAGCAAATGAGCAGTTCTTC,CASNVRASANEQFF
TRBV9,TRBD2,TRBJ2-7,.,TGTGCCAGCAGCGTTTTATCCGGGGGGAACTACGAGCAGTACTTC,CASSVLSGGNYEQYF
TRBV6-5,TRBD2,TRBJ2-1,.,TGTGCCAGCAGCCTAGCGGGGGGGCGGTACAATGAGCAGTTCTTC,CASSLAGGRYNEQFF
TRBV28,TRBD1,TRBJ2-7,once,TGTGCCAGTGGGGACAGGTTCACCTACGAGCAGTACTTC,CASGDRFTYEQYF
TRBV28,.,TRBJ1-2,.,TGTGCCAGCAGTTTATACAGGGCGGCTGGCTACACCTTC,CASSLYRAAGYTF
TRBV9,TRBD1,TRBJ1-1,.,TGTGCCAGCAGCGTAGGGTACGGACAGGCTGCTTTCTTT,CASSVGYGQAAFF
TRBV6-5,TRBD1,TRBJ1-2,.,TGTGCCAGCAGTTACAGGGACAGCTACTATGGCTACACCTTC,CASSYRDSYYGYTF
TRBV6-6,TRBD1,TRBJ2-3,.,TGTGCCAGCAGTTACTTAGGGGGCCGCACAGATACGCAGTATTTT,CASSYLGGRTDTQYF
TRBV18,TRBD2,TRBJ2-1,.,TGTGCCAGCTCACCACCGTACGCGCGGGGGAGAGACAATGAGCAGTTCTTC,CASSPPYARGRDNEQFF
TRBV18,TRBD1,TRBJ2-5,.,TGTGCCAGCTCACCGAACGGACGGGGACAGGGGGATAAGCGGGAGACCCAGTACTTC,CASSPNGRGQGDKRETQYF
TRBV7-9,.,TRBJ2-7,.,TGTGCCAGCGCTCCGCAGGGGGGAGGGCAGTACTTC,CASAPQGGGQYF
TRBV19,.,TRBJ2-1,.,TGTGCCAGTAGTAATATGAGGGAATCACAGCAGTTCTTC,CASSNMRESQQFF
TRBV7-6,.,TRBJ2-7,.,TGTGCCAGCAGCTTAGCGGCCACAGGGCAAGAGCAGTACTTC,CASSLAATGQEQYF
TRBV10-3,.,TRBJ1-1,few,TGTGCCATCAAATCACATTCAGGGGTAGGAAACACTGAAGCTTTCTTT,CAIKSHSGVGNTEAFF
TRBV28,TRBD1,TRBJ2-7,.,TGTGCCAGCGTTGGGGGACAGTGGTCCTACGAGCAGTACTTC,CASVGGQWSYEQYF
TRBV7-2,.,TRBJ1-2,.,TGTGCCAGCAGCTTAATTGGCCGGGTACAGGACTATGGCTACACCTTC,CASSLIGRVQDYGYTF